Listed below are T cell receptor beta chains from one sample, sequenced in a study of CD8+ T cells in alopecia areata. Assay used: immunoSEQ multiplex PCR; TCRdb lists only in-frame clones, some missing. In the table there are 150,000 or so clones, approximately 45% of which are singletons. Sample: CD4+ T cells sorted from blood. The receptors come from a human donor with alopecia areata. CDR3s include the opening cysteine and the closing phenylalanine or tryptophan. Each record gives: J gene, V gene, CDR3 protein.

TRBJ2-7,TRBV29-1,CSVVGPGQAGKQYF
TRBJ2-1,TRBV30,CAWSGTLYNEQFF
TRBJ2-1,TRBV5-6,CASSLGYRDNEQFF
TRBJ2-3,TRBV28,CASRTPTPPHTQYF
TRBJ2-5,TRBV15,CATSRAGTSEVLETQYF
TRBJ2-3,TRBV5-5,CASSMAGRPDTQYF
TRBJ2-5,TRBV11-3,CASSLGAGFETQYF
TRBJ1-1,TRBV6-5,CASLSGAEAFF
TRBJ2-3,TRBV11-2,CASSLVGQSTDTQYF
TRBJ2-1,TRBV9,CASSVGGGEQFF
TRBJ1-5,TRBV11-2,CASSWDSDQPQHF
TRBJ1-2,TRBV9,CASSAGQSNYGYTF
TRBJ1-1,TRBV9,CASSVVEGTEAFF
TRBJ1-4,TRBV2,CASSETVEVFF
TRBJ2-5,TRBV29-1,CSAHHVVGTQYF
TRBJ2-7,TRBV29-1,CSVRAGTGSYEQYF
TRBJ2-1,TRBV27,CASTTTGLHEQFF
TRBJ2-7,TRBV13,CASSLFAWGEQYF
TRBJ2-7,TRBV29-1,CSVKTGAEQYF
TRBJ2-5,TRBV7-2,CASSWLAGYQETQYF
TRBJ2-3,TRBV7-9,CASSLAGVEDTQYF
TRBJ2-5,TRBV7-3,CASSFQADPRETQYF
TRBJ2-7,TRBV29-1,CSARGGSYEQYF
TRBJ2-7,TRBV28,CASSFWTSSYEQYF
TRBJ2-3,TRBV14,CASSQDMGGRTDTQYF
TRBJ2-1,TRBV29-1,CSVDVANYNEQFF